This T cell receptor beta chain originates from a study of early T cells in non-severe SARS-CoV-2 infection. Across the study: Sequenced material consisted of bulk RNA (from unsorted whole blood), and chains were unpaired.

The CDR3 runs 15 residues. V lost 6 bases to trimming and J lost 3 bases; unmatched junction nucleotides: 6. Attachment of unique molecular identifiers to individual cDNA molecules was performed. From the 5' RACE reads, TCRdb called clonotypes with MiXCR, one entry per CDR3 protein. The table includes about 40,000 distinct CDR3 sequences, 20% to 25% detected once. The specimen was whole blood, collected at baseline. The rearrangement joins TRBV12-3 or TRBV12-4 to TRBJ2-1; 9 bases agree with TRBD1. The sequence derives from an adult who was a healthcare worker with PCR-confirmed SARS-CoV-2 infection or an uninfected control (not recorded which). The chain's CDR3 is CASSSTGGFYNEQFF. In nucleotides, the CDR3 is TGTGCCAGCAGCTCAACAGGGGGCTTCTACAATGAGCAGTTCTTC.